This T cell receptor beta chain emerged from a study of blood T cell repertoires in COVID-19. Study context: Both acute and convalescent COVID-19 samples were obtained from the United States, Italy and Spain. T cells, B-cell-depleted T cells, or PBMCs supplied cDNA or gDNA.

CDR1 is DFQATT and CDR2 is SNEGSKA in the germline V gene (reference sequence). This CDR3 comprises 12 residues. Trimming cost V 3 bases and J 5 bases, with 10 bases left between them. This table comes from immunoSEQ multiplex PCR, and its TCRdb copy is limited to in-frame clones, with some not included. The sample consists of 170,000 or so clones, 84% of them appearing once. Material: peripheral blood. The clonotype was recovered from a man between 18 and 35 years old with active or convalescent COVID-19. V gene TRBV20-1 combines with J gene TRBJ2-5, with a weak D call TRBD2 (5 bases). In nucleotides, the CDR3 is TGCAGTGCTAGTTCTTCGGGGGAGACCCAGTACTTC. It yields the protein CSASSSGETQYF.